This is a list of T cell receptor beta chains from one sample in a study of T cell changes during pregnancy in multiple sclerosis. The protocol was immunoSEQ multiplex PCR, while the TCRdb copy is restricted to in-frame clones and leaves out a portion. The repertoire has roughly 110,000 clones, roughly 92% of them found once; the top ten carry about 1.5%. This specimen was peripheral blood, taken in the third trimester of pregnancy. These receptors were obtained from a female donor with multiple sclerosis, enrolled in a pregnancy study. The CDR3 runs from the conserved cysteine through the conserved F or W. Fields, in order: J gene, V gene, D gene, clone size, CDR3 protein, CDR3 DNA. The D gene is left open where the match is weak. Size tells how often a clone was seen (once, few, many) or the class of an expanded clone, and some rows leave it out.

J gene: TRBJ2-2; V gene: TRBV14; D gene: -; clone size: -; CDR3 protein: CASSLRGTGELFF; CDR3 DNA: TGTGCCAGCAGCCTCCGGGGCACCGGGGAGCTGTTTTTT
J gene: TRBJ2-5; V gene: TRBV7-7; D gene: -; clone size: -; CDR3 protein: CASSLTAQETQYF; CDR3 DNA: TGTGCCAGCAGCTTAACAGCTCAAGAGACCCAGTACTTC
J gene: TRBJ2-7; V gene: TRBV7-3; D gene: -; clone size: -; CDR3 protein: CASSTGTLYEQYF; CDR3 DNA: TGTGCCAGCAGCACAGGGACCCTATACGAGCAGTACTTC
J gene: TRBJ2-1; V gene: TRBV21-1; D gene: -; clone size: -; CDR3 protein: CASSKGTSGGESYNEQFF; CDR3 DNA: TGTGCCAGCAGCAAAGGAACTAGCGGGGGGGAATCTTACAATGAGCAGTTCTTC
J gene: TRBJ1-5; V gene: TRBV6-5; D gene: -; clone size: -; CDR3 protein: CASSPGGLVQPQHF; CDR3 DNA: TGTGCCAGCAGTCCCGGGGGGCTGGTTCAGCCCCAGCATTTT
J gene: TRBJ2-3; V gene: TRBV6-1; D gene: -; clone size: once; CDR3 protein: CASSETVTLSTDTQYF; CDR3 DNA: TGTGCCAGCAGTGAAACGGTCACGCTGTCGACAGATACGCAGTATTTT
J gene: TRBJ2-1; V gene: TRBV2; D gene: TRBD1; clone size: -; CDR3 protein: CASSLDRALYNEQFF; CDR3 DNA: TGTGCCAGCAGCCTGGACAGGGCCCTTTACAATGAGCAGTTCTTC
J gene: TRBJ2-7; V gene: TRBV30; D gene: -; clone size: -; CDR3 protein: CAWSPDNFYEQYF; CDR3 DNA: TGTGCCTGGTCCCCGGACAACTTCTACGAGCAGTACTTC
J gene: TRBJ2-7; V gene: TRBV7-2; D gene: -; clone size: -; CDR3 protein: CASSLAEYEQYF; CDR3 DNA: TGTGCCAGCAGCTTAGCCGAGTACGAGCAGTACTTC
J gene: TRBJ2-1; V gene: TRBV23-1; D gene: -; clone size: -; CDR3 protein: CASSQSSAGHNEQFF; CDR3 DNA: TGCGCCAGCAGTCAATCGTCCGCGGGACACAATGAGCAGTTCTTC
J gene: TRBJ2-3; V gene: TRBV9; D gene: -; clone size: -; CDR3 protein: CASSARQGQRGGDTQYF; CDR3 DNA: TGTGCCAGCAGCGCCCGACAGGGACAGAGAGGGGGGGATACGCAGTATTTT
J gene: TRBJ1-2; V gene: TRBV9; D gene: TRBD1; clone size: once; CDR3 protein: CASSLSPQGGYGYTF; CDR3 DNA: TGTGCCAGCAGCCTATCCCCACAGGGGGGCTATGGCTACACCTTC
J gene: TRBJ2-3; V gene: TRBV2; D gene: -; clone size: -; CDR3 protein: CASSDWRPEGTQYF; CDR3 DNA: TGTGCCAGCAGTGATTGGAGGCCGGAGGGCACGCAGTATTTT
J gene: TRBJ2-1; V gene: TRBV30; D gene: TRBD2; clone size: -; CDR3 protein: CAWKTSGSTNEQFF; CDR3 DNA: TGTGCCTGGAAGACTAGCGGGAGTACAAATGAGCAGTTCTTC
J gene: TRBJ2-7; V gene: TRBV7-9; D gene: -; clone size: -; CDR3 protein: CASSADYYEQYF; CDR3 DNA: TGTGCCAGCAGCGCAGACTACTACGAGCAGTACTTC
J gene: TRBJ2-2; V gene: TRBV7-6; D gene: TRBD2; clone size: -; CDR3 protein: CASSLRTGTSGGADTGELFF; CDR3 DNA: TGTGCCAGCAGCTTAAGAACCGGGACTAGCGGGGGGGCGGACACCGGGGAGCTGTTTTTT
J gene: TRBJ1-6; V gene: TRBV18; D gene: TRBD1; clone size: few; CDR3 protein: CASSPAQGQAPLHF; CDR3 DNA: TGTGCCAGCTCACCAGCACAGGGGCAGGCACCCCTCCACTTT
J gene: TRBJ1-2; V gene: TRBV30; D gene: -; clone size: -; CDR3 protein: CAWNRPAGYTF; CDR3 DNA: TGTGCCTGGAACAGGCCCGCCGGCTACACCTTC
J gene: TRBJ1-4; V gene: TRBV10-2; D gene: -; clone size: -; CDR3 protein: CASTAGISTNEKLFF; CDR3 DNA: TGCGCCAGCACAGCAGGGATCTCAACTAATGAAAAACTGTTTTTT
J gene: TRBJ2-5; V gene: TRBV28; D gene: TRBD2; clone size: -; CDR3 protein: CASSSHPLGLGTQETQYF; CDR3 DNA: TGTGCCAGCAGTTCACACCCCTTGGGACTAGGAACACAAGAGACCCAGTACTTC
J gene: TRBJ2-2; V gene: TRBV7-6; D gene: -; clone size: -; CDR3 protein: CASRIAPLVPGYTGELFF; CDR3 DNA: TGTGCCAGCAGAATAGCCCCACTGGTCCCCGGGTACACCGGGGAGCTGTTTTTT
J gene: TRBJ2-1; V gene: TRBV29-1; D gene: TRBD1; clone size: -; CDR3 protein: CSAPGTGIHEQFF; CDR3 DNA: TGCAGCGCACCCGGGACAGGGATCCATGAGCAGTTCTTC
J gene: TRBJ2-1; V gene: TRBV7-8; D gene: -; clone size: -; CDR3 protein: CASSPPPPSSYNEQFF; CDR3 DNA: TGTGCCAGCAGCCCCCCGCCCCCCAGCTCCTACAATGAGCAGTTCTTC
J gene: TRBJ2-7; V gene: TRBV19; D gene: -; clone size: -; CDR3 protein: CASSPQTGMGEQYF; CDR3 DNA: TGTGCCAGTAGTCCCCAAACGGGGATGGGGGAGCAGTACTTC
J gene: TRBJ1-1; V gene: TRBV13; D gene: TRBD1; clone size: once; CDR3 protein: CASSVQGSEAFF; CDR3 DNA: TGTGCCAGCAGCGTACAGGGGTCCGAAGCTTTCTTT
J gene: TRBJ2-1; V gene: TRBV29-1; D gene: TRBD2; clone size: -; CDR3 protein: CSVEGASGIYNEQFF; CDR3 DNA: TGCAGCGTTGAAGGCGCTAGCGGGATTTACAATGAGCAGTTCTTC
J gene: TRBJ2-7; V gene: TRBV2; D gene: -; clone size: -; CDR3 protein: CACKEVYEQYF; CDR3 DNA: TGTGCCTGTAAAGAGGTCTACGAGCAGTACTTC
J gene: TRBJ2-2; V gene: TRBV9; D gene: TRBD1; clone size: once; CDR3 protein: CASSRQGANTGELFF; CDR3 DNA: TGTGCCAGCAGCAGACAGGGAGCGAACACCGGGGAGCTGTTTTTT
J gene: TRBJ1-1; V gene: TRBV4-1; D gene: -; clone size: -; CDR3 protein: CASSQDPRQAYFDKEAFF; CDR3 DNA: TGCGCCAGCAGCCAAGACCCCCGACAGGCCTATTTCGATAAGGAAGCTTTCTTT